These 26 T cell receptor beta chains were all obtained from the same sample, sequenced in a study of PD-1 blockade in classical Hodgkin lymphoma. The time point here: cycle 4 day 1 (C4D1), after five to seven weeks of nivolumab. Every patient had relapsed following autologous stem cell transplantation, and cohorts differed in brentuximab vedotin exposure. Libraries were prepared by immunoSEQ multiplex PCR; TCRdb keeps only in-frame clonotypes and omits some of them. The profile covers approximately 38,000 clones, with over 65% appearing a single time and approximately 9.8% taken by the ten largest. The material sequenced was peripheral blood mononuclear cells (PBMCs), taken before the fourth cycle of nivolumab. These receptors all stem from a human donor with classical Hodgkin lymphoma.

V usage is TRBV4-2 and J usage is TRBJ1-6; D possibly corresponds to TRBD1 (5 bases). V shed 4 bases and J shed 11 bases, with 15 bases lying between them. Germline-derived CDR1 and CDR2 are LGHNA and YNFKEQ. The CDR3 totals 14 residues. Here the CDR3 DNA reads TGTGCCAGCAGCCCTCAGGGAAGGACTACACCCCTCCACTTT. Translation: CASSPQGRTTPLHF.

J is TRBJ2-7 and V is TRBV30, with a tentative D call TRBD2 (6 bases). Germline-derived CDR1 and CDR2 are GTSNPN and SVGIG (reference sequence). The CDR3 runs to 17 residues. Trimming shortened V by 2 bases and J by 2 bases, and 22 bases separated the two germline ends. CDR3 DNA sequence: TGTGCCTGGAGTATGCCAAGGGAGGTTAGCGCCACCTACGAGCAGTACTTC. Encoded protein: CAWSMPREVSATYEQYF.

The chain couples TRBV6-5 to TRBJ2-7; D not resolved. This CDR3 is 13 amino acids long. V lost 0 bases to trimming and J lost 2 bases, with 5 bases between them. In germline, CDR1 is MNHEY, CDR2 SVGAGI. CDR3 sequence (DNA): TGTGCCAGCAGTTACTCCTGGACCTACGAGCAGTACTTC. The encoded protein is CASSYSWTYEQYF.

CDR3 loop: CASSEGLYEQYF. The DNA of the CDR3 is TGTGCCAGCAGTGAAGGTCTATACGAGCAGTACTTC. The chain links TRBV6-1 to TRBJ2-7; D unresolved. CDR3 size: 12 residues. V dropped 1 base and J dropped 4 bases, with 5 bases sitting between them. Germline V lookup: CDR1 MNHNS, CDR2 SASEGT.

This clone was recorded only once. The V gene is TRBV5-4, the J gene TRBJ1-6; D is possibly TRBD1 (6 bases). Trimming left V 0 bases short and J 7 bases short, with 8 bases between. This CDR3 is built from 14 residues. Germline V lookup: CDR1 SGHNT, CDR2 YYREEE (reference sequence). The CDR3 bases are TGTGCCAGCAGCTTGGGGGACAAAAATTCACCCCTCCACTTT. Its protein product is CASSLGDKNSPLHF. Supplemented by reference TRBV5-4 and TRBJ1-6, the full variable domain reads ETGVTQSPTHLIKTRGQQVTLRCSSQSGHNTVSWYQQALGQGPQFIFQYYREEENGRGNFPPRFSGLQFPNYSSELNVNALELDDSALYLCASSLGDKNSPLHFGNGTRLTVT.

This clone was observed a handful of times. The chain joins TRBV6-4 to TRBJ2-3; D assignment may be TRBD1 or TRBD2 (5 bases each). CDR3 length: 14 amino acids. The germline V gene has CDR1 MRHNA and CDR2 SNTAGT. Trimming pared 6 bases from V and 4 bases from J, leaving 14 bases between. CDR3 bases: TGTGCCAGCAGCGAGTCCGGGACCGCAGATACGCAGTATTTT. Translating gives CASSESGTADTQYF.

The sample holds a few counts of this clone. The chain combines TRBV27 with TRBJ2-7; 10 bases are a match to TRBD2. CDR3 length equals 15 residues. CDR1 MNHEY and CDR2 SMNVEV come from the germline V gene (reference sequence). Unmatched junction bases numbered 8, after V lost 6 bases and J lost 3 bases. The CDR3 sequence is CASSHSGGRRYEQYF. The CDR3 DNA follows: TGTGCCAGCAGCCATAGCGGGGGGCGCCGCTACGAGCAGTACTTC.

This chain joins TRBV29-1 and TRBJ2-3; 7 positions match TRBD1. This CDR3 region has 10 residues. With 7 bases clipped from V and 9 bases from J, the junction kept 4 bases outside the gene matches. Germline V CDR1 and CDR2: SQVTM, ANQGSEA. DNA for the CDR3: TGCAGCGCCGGGGACAGCACGCAGTATTTT. Translation: CSAGDSTQYF.

Concerning this clone: Relative to the germline gene, one junction end is altered; a read error may explain this. The rearrangement joins TRBV7-7 to TRBJ2-1, with D perhaps being TRBD1 or TRBD2 (5 bases each). This CDR3 region has 16 residues. Looked up from germline, CDR1 is SSHAT and CDR2 is FNYEAQ (reference sequence). This chain's CDR3 is CASSLEAGGFYNEQFF. The CDR3 region has the DNA TGTGCTAGCAGCTTAGAGGCTGGGGGTTTTTACAATGAGCAGTTCTTC.

CDR3 in DNA: TGCGCCAGCAGTCAGGGGGCACCTAATGAAAAACTGTTTTTT. It is translated as CASSQGAPNEKLFF. The chain combines TRBV10-2 with TRBJ1-4, with 8 bases that match TRBD1. The germline V gene encodes CDR1 WSHSY and CDR2 SAAADI. The CDR3 length is 14 residues. Trimming took 5 bases from V and 3 from J; bases not matched to a gene: 2.

The chain has TRBV7-2 and TRBJ2-5; D is perhaps TRBD1 or TRBD2 (5 bases each). Germline CDR1 SGHTA, CDR2 FQGNSA. Trimming took off 5 bases at V and 4 bases at J, with 8 bases between the two ends. This CDR3 region has 12 residues. The CDR3 loop is CASSVGRETQYF. The CDR3 region has the DNA TGTGCCAGCAGCGTGGGACGAGAGACCCAGTACTTC.

This clone has just a few counts. The chain is built from TRBV4-3 and TRBJ2-5, with D possibly matching TRBD1 (6 bases). This CDR3 spans 14 amino acids. Germline V gives CDR1 LGHNA, CDR2 YSLEER. V lost 4 bases and J lost 5, with 14 bases in between. This CDR3 reads CASSRGQLGETQYF. As DNA, the CDR3 is TGCGCCAGCAGCCGCGGACAGCTGGGGGAGACCCAGTACTTC.

This rearrangement joins TRBV18 to TRBJ2-7; tentatively, D is TRBD2 (5 bases). The CDR3 sequence is 14 residues long. Germline CDR1 reads KGHSH; CDR2 reads LQKENI. The V gene lost 3 bases and the J gene lost 3 bases, with 12 bases spanning the gap. The CDR3, as DNA: TGTGCCAGCTCACCGACCCATACTAGCTACGAGCAGTACTTC. This sequence encodes CASSPTHTSYEQYF.

This chain connects TRBV4-2 to TRBJ1-1; no reliable D call. Germline V gene data show CDR1 as LGHNA and CDR2 as YNFKEQ. Trimming took off 5 bases at V and 4 bases at J, with 8 bases between the two ends. The CDR3 loop spans 12 amino acids. CDR3 in amino acids: CASSWTSTEAFF. CDR3 sequence (DNA): TGTGCCAGCAGCTGGACGAGCACTGAAGCTTTCTTT.

The chain has TRBV28 and TRBJ2-7; D is undetermined. This CDR3 spans 13 amino acids. Germline loops: CDR1 MDHEN, CDR2 SYDVKM. V gave up 7 bases and J gave up 2 bases, with 12 bases separating them. CDR3 bases: TGTGCCAGCATCTTAGGGAAGCCCTACGAGCAGTACTTC. Amino acids: CASILGKPYEQYF.

This sequence joins TRBV6-5 and TRBJ1-1, with 7 bases that match TRBD1. The CDR3 consists of 15 residues. J was trimmed by 6 bases and V by 6 bases; bases with no gene match: 13. CDR1 MNHEY and CDR2 SVGAGI come from the germline V gene. The CDR3 bases are TGTGCCAGCAGCCTGCGACAGGGTAGGACCTCTGAAGCTTTCTTT. This codes for CASSLRQGRTSEAFF.

This chain uses TRBV6-6 with TRBJ2-1, with 11 nucleotides matching TRBD2. J gave up 9 bases and V 9 bases, and 10 bases lay outside the gene matches. There are 14 residues in the CDR3. CDR1 and CDR2 from the germline V gene are MNHNY and SVGAGI (reference sequence). CDR3 bases: TGTGCCAGTAAAGAGGCTAGCGGGGGGATTGAGCAGTTCTTC. It encodes CASKEASGGIEQFF.

This sequence joins TRBV7-2 and TRBJ2-1; 11 bases line up with TRBD2. The CDR3 sequence is 15 residues long. Losses at the gene ends were 5 bases for V and 4 bases for J; bases not matched to a gene: 4. Germline CDR1 and CDR2: SGHTA and FQGNSA. The CDR3 sequence is CASSLLAGVYNEQFF. CDR3 nucleotide sequence: TGTGCCAGCAGCCTACTAGCGGGGGTTTACAATGAGCAGTTCTTC.

The CDR3 protein is CASSQTSGGINEQFF. The CDR3, as DNA: TGTGCCAGCAGTCAGACTAGCGGGGGGATTAATGAGCAGTTCTTC. The chain couples TRBV27 to TRBJ2-1; 13 bases map to TRBD2. Germline V gene sequence: CDR1 MNHEY, CDR2 SMNVEV (reference sequence). After removal of 5 bases from V and 7 bases from J, the junction contained 5 bases not matched to a gene. There are 15 residues in the CDR3.

This clone was recorded only once. V gene TRBV4-1 combines with J gene TRBJ2-7; D uncertain. From germline, CDR1 is MGHRA and CDR2 YSYEKL. The V end was cut by 5 bases, the J end by 3 bases, with 5 bases between. This CDR3 spans 11 amino acids. The CDR3 sequence is CASSKNYEQYF. The CDR3 DNA sequence: TGCGCCAGCAGCAAAAACTACGAGCAGTACTTC.

The chain's CDR3 is CSVEGSDSLDAGELFF. The DNA of the CDR3 is TGCAGCGTTGAAGGTTCCGATTCACTGGACGCCGGGGAGCTGTTTTTT. This chain links TRBV29-1 with TRBJ2-2, with unresolved D. The CDR3 covers 16 residues. Trimming left V 1 base short and J 6 bases short, with 18 bases between. Germline CDR1 and CDR2: SQVTM and ANQGSEA.

V gene TRBV9 combines with J gene TRBJ1-1; no clear D. The V end lost 0 bases, the J end lost 0 bases, and 12 bases lay between the germline ends. The CDR3 sequence is 16 residues long. Germline V gene sequence: CDR1 SGDLS, CDR2 YYNGEE. The CDR3 DNA reads as TGTGCCAGCAGCGTAGTGCCCGGACGCCTGAACACTGAAGCTTTCTTT. It codes for CASSVVPGRLNTEAFF. Looking up the rest from reference TRBV9 and TRBJ1-1 gives the full variable domain: DSGVTQTPKHLITATGQRVTLRCSPRSGDLSVYWYQQSLDQGLQFLIQYYNGEERAKGNILERFSAQQFPDLHSELNLSSLELGDSALYFCASSVVPGRLNTEAFFGQGTRLTVV.

The chain links TRBV7-2 to TRBJ2-7; D gene unclear. Germline values: CDR1 SGHTA, CDR2 FQGNSA. V lost 2 bases to trimming and J lost 2 bases, with 7 bases between them. The CDR3 sequence is 13 residues long. The DNA of the CDR3 is TGTGCCAGCAGCTTAACTCAGACCTACGAGCAGTACTTC. Protein sequence: CASSLTQTYEQYF. Combining the CDR3 with reference TRBV7-2 and TRBJ2-7 gives the whole variable domain GAGVSQSPSNKVTEKGKDVELRCDPISGHTALYWYRQSLGQGLEFLIYFQGNSAPDKSGLPSDRFSAERTGGSVSTLTIQRTQQEDSAVYLCASSLTQTYEQYFGPGTRLTVT.

J is TRBJ1-4 and V is TRBV20-1; no firm D call. V lost 3 bases and J lost 7, with 6 bases in between. Germline V gene lookup returns CDR1 DFQATT and CDR2 SNEGSKA (reference sequence). The CDR3 loop spans 11 amino acids. CDR3 sequence: CSARWSEKLFF. The CDR3, as DNA: TGCAGTGCTAGGTGGAGTGAAAAACTGTTTTTT.

V usage is TRBV27 and J usage is TRBJ1-1, with D perhaps matching TRBD1 (6 bases). Trimming shortened V by 3 bases and J by 5 bases, and 19 bases separated the two germline ends. Germline values: CDR1 MNHEY, CDR2 SMNVEV (reference sequence). This CDR3 has 16 amino acids. Written as DNA, the CDR3 is TGTGCCAGCAGTTTTTCATCGCAGGGGCTGGGGACTGAAGCTTTCTTT. Residues: CASSFSSQGLGTEAFF.

V gene TRBV10-2 combines with J gene TRBJ2-7; D remains ambiguous. This CDR3 spans 13 amino acids. Trimming cost V 5 bases and J 0 bases, with 8 bases left between them. Germline V gene lookup returns CDR1 WSHSY and CDR2 SAAADI. CDR3 sequence reads: CASSLTASYEQYF. In DNA form, the CDR3 reads TGCGCCAGCAGTCTGACGGCCTCCTACGAGCAGTACTTC.